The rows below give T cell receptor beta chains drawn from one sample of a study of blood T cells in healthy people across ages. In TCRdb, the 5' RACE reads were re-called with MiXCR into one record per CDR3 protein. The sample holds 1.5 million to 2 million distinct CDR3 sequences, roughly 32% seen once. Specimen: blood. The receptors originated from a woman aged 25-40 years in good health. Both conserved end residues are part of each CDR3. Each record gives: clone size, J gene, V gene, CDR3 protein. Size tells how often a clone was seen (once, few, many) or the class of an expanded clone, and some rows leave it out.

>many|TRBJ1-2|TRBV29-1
CSVDWGGYTF
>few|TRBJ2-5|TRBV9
CASSGSGAIQETQYF
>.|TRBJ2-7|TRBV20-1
CSAKASGVGDEQYF
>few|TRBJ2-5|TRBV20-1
CSADVASGRAGETQYF
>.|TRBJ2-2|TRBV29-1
CSVFLRGRGTGELFF
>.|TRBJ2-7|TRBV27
CASSFGQGIYEQYF
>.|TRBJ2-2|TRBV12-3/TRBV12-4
CTSLRGTGNTGELFF
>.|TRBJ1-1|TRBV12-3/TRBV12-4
CASSLEVTATEAFF
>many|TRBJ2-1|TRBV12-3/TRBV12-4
CASSRGALSYNEQFF
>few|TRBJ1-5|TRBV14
CASSQRQGNSNQPQHF
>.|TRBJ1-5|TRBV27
CASSSQLAGADQPQHF
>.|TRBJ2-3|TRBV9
CASSVGLTQGDTQYF
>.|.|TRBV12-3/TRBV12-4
CASSYHRNYEQYF
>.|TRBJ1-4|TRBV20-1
CSARTGRGPSSYEKLFF
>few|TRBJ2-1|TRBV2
CASCLYTREGEQFF
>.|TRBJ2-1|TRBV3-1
CASSYPSPDRDNEQFF